The rows below give T cell receptor beta chains drawn from one sample of a study of metastatic and nonmetastatic thyroid tumors. TCRdb re-clonotyped the PCR reads via MiXCR. The sample gives roughly 6,500 clones, about 29% of which show up once; approximately 15% is in the top ten. Specimen: adjacent normal tissue. The receptors shown here come from a female donor with papillary thyroid cancer or a benign thyroid nodule (not recorded which). Some clones in this sample may be carry-over from other donors' samples. The CDR3 runs from the conserved cysteine through the conserved F or W. Fields, in order: J gene, V gene, clone size, D gene, CDR3 DNA, CDR3 protein. D genes are given only for firm matches. Clone size is given for some rows only: seen once, a few or many times, or a class if the clone is expanded.

J gene: TRBJ2-3; V gene: TRBV15; clone size: medium-sized; D gene: TRBD1; CDR3 DNA: TGTGCCACCAGCAGAGACGGACAGGTCACAGATACGCAGTATTTT; CDR3 protein: CATSRDGQVTDTQYF
J gene: TRBJ2-3; V gene: TRBV29-1; clone size: many; D gene: TRBD2; CDR3 DNA: TGCAGCGTTGAAGGGGGACTAGCGGGGGGGACAGATACGCAGTATTTT; CDR3 protein: CSVEGGLAGGTDTQYF
J gene: TRBJ2-2; V gene: TRBV7-2; clone size: .; D gene: .; CDR3 DNA: TGTGCCAGCAGCTTCGGAAGCACCGGGGAGCTGTTTTTT; CDR3 protein: CASSFGSTGELFF
J gene: TRBJ1-2; V gene: TRBV6-1; clone size: .; D gene: .; CDR3 DNA: TGTGCCTCTTCCCTGGCGAGCGGTGGCTACACCTTC; CDR3 protein: CASSLASGGYTF
J gene: TRBJ2-7; V gene: TRBV7-2; clone size: medium-sized; D gene: TRBD1; CDR3 DNA: TGTGCCAGCAGCCCGGACAGGGGGGGAGAGCAGTACTTC; CDR3 protein: CASSPDRGGEQYF
J gene: TRBJ2-3; V gene: TRBV6-1; clone size: .; D gene: TRBD1; CDR3 DNA: TGTGCCAGTCGAGGGGGGACAGGGACACCCGACTCAGATACGCAGTATTTT; CDR3 protein: CASRGGTGTPDSDTQYF
J gene: TRBJ1-1; V gene: TRBV6-4; clone size: .; D gene: .; CDR3 DNA: TGTGCCAGCAGTGCAAAGGAGAACACTGAAGCTTTCTTT; CDR3 protein: CASSAKENTEAFF
J gene: TRBJ2-1; V gene: TRBV6-1; clone size: .; D gene: TRBD1; CDR3 DNA: TGTGCCAGCCAGGACAGGGGGCGCCTCAATGAGCAGTTCTTC; CDR3 protein: CASQDRGRLNEQFF
J gene: TRBJ2-7; V gene: TRBV5-5; clone size: .; D gene: .; CDR3 DNA: TGTGCCAGCAGTTGGGTCCCCATCTACGAGCAGTACTTC; CDR3 protein: CASSWVPIYEQYF
J gene: TRBJ1-4; V gene: TRBV7-9; clone size: .; D gene: .; CDR3 DNA: TGTGCCAGCAGCTTAGACAGGTGGGTCGGAAAACTGTTTTTT; CDR3 protein: CASSLDRWVGKLFF
J gene: TRBJ2-1; V gene: TRBV11-3; clone size: .; D gene: .; CDR3 DNA: TGTGCCAGCGAGAGCTCCTACAATGAGCAGTTCTTC; CDR3 protein: CASESSYNEQFF
J gene: TRBJ2-7; V gene: TRBV28; clone size: large; D gene: TRBD2; CDR3 DNA: TGTGCCAGCAGTTTAGAGGCGGGGGGGTCCTACGAGCAGTACTTC; CDR3 protein: CASSLEAGGSYEQYF
J gene: TRBJ2-7; V gene: TRBV30; clone size: few; D gene: .; CDR3 DNA: TGTGCCTGCTTGGACAGCCAAGTCTCCTACGAGCAGTACTTC; CDR3 protein: CACLDSQVSYEQYF
J gene: TRBJ2-2; V gene: TRBV12-3/TRBV12-4; clone size: .; D gene: .; CDR3 DNA: TGTGCCAGCAGCAACCCGGGGGTCGGGGTCCACACCGGGGAGCTGTTTTTT; CDR3 protein: CASSNPGVGVHTGELFF
J gene: TRBJ2-7; V gene: TRBV6-1; clone size: few; D gene: .; CDR3 DNA: TGTGCCAGCAGTACTAGGGGAGGTAGCTCCTACGAGCAGTACTTC; CDR3 protein: CASSTRGGSSYEQYF
J gene: TRBJ1-6; V gene: TRBV28; clone size: few; D gene: TRBD1; CDR3 DNA: TGTGCCAGCAGTTTGTGGGGACAGGGGTCAAATTCACCCCTCCACTTT; CDR3 protein: CASSLWGQGSNSPLHF
J gene: TRBJ2-7; V gene: TRBV6-1; clone size: few; D gene: .; CDR3 DNA: TGTGCCAGCAGTGAAATGGGGTACGAGCAGTACTTC; CDR3 protein: CASSEMGYEQYF
J gene: TRBJ2-3; V gene: TRBV20-1; clone size: .; D gene: TRBD1; CDR3 DNA: TGCAGTGCTAGCGCCAATCCGGGACAGGGCCGCGATACGCAGTATTTT; CDR3 protein: CSASANPGQGRDTQYF
J gene: TRBJ2-3; V gene: TRBV11-3; clone size: .; D gene: .; CDR3 DNA: TGTGCCAGCAGCTTCGGTGCAGATACGCAGTATTTT; CDR3 protein: CASSFGADTQYF
J gene: TRBJ2-2; V gene: TRBV28; clone size: few; D gene: .; CDR3 DNA: TGTGCCAGCAGTTTACAAGGCGGGACTAACACCGGGGAGCTGTTTTTT; CDR3 protein: CASSLQGGTNTGELFF